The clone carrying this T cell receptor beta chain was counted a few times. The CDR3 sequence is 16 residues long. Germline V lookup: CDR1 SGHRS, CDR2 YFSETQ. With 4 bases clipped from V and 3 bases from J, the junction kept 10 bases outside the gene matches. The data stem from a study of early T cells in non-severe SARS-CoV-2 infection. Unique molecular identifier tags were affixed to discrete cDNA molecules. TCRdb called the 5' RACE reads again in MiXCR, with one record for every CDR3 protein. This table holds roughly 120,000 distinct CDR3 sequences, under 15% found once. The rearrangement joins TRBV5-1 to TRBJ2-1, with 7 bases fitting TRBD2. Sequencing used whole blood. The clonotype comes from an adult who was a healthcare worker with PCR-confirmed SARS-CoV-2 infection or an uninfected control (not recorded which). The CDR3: CASSPPLAENYNEQFF. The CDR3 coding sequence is TGCGCCAGCAGCCCCCCGCTAGCGGAAAACTACAATGAGCAGTTCTTC.